These 5 T cell receptor beta chains were sequenced from one sample in a study of blood T cell repertoires in COVID-19 (dated by TCRdb to between 2020 and 2021). The library was prepared using the immunoSEQ multiplex PCR assay. TCRdb obtained this table from immuneACCESS and retained in-frame rearrangements with V and J assigned. These tables miss some clones; where compared with another copy, unresolved V genes account for less than half of the shortfall, and the remainder is unexplained. The sample table lists tens of thousands of clones, around 85% of them with a count of one. The ten biggest clones cover roughly 5% of the sample. Sequenced: peripheral blood. These receptors came from a man aged 55 to 70 with acute or convalescent COVID-19.

V gene TRBV29-1 combines with J gene TRBJ1-3, with D possibly TRBD1 on 5 matching bases. Looked up from germline, CDR1 is SQVTM and CDR2 is ANQGSEA. V lost 4 bases to trimming and J lost 0 bases, with 10 bases between them. This CDR3 is built from 14 residues. CDR3 sequence reads: CSVARGNSGNTIYF. The CDR3 DNA reads TGCAGCGTTGCAAGGGGAAACTCTGGAAACACCATATATTTT.

The chain has TRBV7-9 and TRBJ2-3, with 11 nucleotides matching TRBD2. This CDR3 contains 18 residues. With V trimmed by 4 bases and J by 4 bases, 13 bases remained unmatched. Germline-derived CDR1 and CDR2 are SEHNR and FQNEAQ (reference sequence). CDR3 loop: CASSSSSGGIGLADTQYF. CDR3 sequence (DNA): TGTGCCAGCAGCTCTTCTAGCGGGGGGATCGGGCTCGCAGATACGCAGTATTTT.

This clone was detected a few times. V and J are TRBV6-1 and TRBJ1-5; 9 nucleotides line up with TRBD1. CDR1 and CDR2 from the germline V gene are MNHNS and SASEGT. This CDR3 is built from 18 residues. V shed 2 bases and J 0 bases; nucleotides not matched to a gene: 8. Written as DNA, the CDR3 is TGTGCCAGCAGTGAACTACAGGGGGCTGCATATAGCAATCAGCCCCAGCATTTT. Translation: CASSELQGAAYSNQPQHF.

As DNA, the CDR3 is TGTGCCAGCAGTTTACAGTACAGGGGCCCGGCGGTCGAGCAGTACTTC. This translates into CASSLQYRGPAVEQYF. The rearrangement joins TRBV28 to TRBJ2-7, with 7 bases identical to TRBD1. Per germline, CDR1 MDHEN and CDR2 SYDVKM. The CDR3 is 16 amino acids. J was trimmed by 6 bases and V by 2 bases; bases with no gene match: 13.

This rearrangement joins TRBV5-1 to TRBJ1-1; TRBD1 might be the D (5 bases). Trimming took 2 bases from V and 5 from J, leaving 16 bases between them. The CDR3 has 15 residues. The germline gives CDR1 SGHRS, CDR2 YFSETQ. CDR3 DNA: TGCGCCAGCAGCTTAGTCTATGTAGGGGATACTGAAGCTTTCTTT. Its translation: CASSLVYVGDTEAFF.